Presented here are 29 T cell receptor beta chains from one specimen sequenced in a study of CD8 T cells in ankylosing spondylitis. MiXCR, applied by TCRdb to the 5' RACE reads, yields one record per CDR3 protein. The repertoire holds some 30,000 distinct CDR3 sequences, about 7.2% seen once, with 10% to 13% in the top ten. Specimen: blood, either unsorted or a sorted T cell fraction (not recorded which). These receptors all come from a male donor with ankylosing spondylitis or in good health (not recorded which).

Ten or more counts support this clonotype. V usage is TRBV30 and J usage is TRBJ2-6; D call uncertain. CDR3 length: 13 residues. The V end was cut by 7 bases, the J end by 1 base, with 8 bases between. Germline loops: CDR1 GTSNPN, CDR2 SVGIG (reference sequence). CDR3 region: CASVESGANVLTF. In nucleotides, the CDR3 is TGTGCCTCTGTGGAATCTGGGGCCAACGTCCTGACTTTC.

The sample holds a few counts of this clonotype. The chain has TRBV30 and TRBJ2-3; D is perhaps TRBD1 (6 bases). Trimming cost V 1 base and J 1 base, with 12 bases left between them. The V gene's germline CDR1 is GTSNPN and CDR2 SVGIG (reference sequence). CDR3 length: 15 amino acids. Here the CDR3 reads CAWSAPRQGTDTQYF. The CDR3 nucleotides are TGTGCCTGGAGTGCCCCCCGACAGGGCACAGATACGCAGTATTTT.

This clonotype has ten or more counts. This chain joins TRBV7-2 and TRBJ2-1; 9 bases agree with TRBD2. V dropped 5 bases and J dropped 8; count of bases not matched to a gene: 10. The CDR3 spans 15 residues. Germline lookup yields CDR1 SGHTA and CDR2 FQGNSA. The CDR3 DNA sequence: TGTGCCAGCAGCCTGGAGCGGGAGGCCAACTATGAGCAGTTCTTC. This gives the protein CASSLEREANYEQFF. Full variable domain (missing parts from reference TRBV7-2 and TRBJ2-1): GAGVSQSPSNKVTEKGKDVELRCDPISGHTALYWYRQSLGQGLEFLIYFQGNSAPDKSGLPSDRFSAERTGGSVSTLTIQRTQQEDSAVYLCASSLEREANYEQFFGPGTRLTVL.

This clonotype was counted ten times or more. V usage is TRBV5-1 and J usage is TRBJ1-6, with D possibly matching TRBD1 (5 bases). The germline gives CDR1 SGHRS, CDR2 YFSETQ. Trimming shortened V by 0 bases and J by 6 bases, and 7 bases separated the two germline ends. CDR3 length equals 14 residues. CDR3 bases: TGCGCCAGCAGCTTGGCGCAGGGTAATTCACCCCTCCACTTT. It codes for CASSLAQGNSPLHF.

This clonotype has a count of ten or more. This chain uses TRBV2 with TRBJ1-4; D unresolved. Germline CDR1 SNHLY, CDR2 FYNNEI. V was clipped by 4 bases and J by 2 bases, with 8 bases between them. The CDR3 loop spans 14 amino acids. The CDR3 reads CASSAKLTNEKLFF. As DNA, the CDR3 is TGTGCCAGCAGTGCAAAGTTGACTAATGAAAAACTGTTTTTT.

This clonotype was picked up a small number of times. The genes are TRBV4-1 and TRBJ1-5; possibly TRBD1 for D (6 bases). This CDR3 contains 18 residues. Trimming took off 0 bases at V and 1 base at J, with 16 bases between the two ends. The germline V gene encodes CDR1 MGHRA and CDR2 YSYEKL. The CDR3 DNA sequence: TGCGCCAGCAGCCAAGAGAGCACAGGGCTTGGCAGCAATCAGCCCCAGCATTTT. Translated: CASSQESTGLGSNQPQHF.

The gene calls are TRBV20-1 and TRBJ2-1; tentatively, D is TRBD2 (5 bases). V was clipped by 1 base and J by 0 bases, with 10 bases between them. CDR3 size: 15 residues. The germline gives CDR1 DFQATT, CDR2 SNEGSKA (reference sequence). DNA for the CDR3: TGCAGTGCTAGAGGACTATCAAGCTCCTACAATGAGCAGTTCTTC. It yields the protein CSARGLSSSYNEQFF.

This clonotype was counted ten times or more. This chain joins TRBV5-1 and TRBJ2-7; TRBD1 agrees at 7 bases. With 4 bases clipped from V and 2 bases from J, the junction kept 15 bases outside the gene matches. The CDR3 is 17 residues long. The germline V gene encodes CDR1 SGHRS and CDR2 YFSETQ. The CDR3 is CASSVNRQGSTPYEQYF. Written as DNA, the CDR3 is TGCGCCAGCAGCGTAAACCGACAGGGCTCAACCCCCTACGAGCAGTACTTC.

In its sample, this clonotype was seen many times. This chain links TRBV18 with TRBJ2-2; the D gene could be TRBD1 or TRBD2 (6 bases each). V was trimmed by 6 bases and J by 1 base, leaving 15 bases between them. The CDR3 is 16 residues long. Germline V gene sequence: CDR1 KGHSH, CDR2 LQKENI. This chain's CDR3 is CASSLGGGQNTGELFF. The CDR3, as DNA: TGTGCCAGCTCCCTCGGTGGGGGGCAGAACACCGGGGAGCTGTTTTTT.

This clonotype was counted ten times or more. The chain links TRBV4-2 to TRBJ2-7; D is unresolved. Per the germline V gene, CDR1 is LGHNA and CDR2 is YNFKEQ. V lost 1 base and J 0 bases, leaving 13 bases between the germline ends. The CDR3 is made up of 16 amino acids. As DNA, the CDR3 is TGTGCCAGCAGCCAAGTTGGGCTCATCTTCTCCTACGAGCAGTACTTC. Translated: CASSQVGLIFSYEQYF.

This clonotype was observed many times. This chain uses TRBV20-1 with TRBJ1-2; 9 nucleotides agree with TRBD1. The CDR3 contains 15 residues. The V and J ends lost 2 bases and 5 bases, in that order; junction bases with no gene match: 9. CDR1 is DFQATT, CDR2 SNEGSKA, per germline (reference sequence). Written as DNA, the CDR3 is TGCAGTGCTAGACTTCCGACAGGGGGGAGGTATGGCTACACCTTC. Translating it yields CSARLPTGGRYGYTF.

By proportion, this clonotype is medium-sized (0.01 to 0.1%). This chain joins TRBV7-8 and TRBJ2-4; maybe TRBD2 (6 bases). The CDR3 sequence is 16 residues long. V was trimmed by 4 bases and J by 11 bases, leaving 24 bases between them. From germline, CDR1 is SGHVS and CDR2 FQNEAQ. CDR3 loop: CASSSSRGGTGGVQYF. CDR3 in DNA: TGTGCCAGCAGCTCTTCTCGGGGCGGGACCGGTGGAGTTCAGTACTTC. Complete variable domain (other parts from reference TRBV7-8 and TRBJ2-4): GAGVSQSPRYKVAKRGQDVALRCDPISGHVSLFWYQQALGQGPEFLTYFQNEAQLDKSGLPSDRFFAERPEGSVSTLKIQRTQQEDSAVYLCASSSSRGGTGGVQYFGAGTRLSVL.

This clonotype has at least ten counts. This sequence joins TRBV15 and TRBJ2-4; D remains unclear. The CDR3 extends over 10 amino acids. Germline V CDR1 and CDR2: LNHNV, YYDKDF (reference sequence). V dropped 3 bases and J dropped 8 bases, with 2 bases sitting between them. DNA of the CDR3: TGTGCCACCAGCAGGGACATTCAGTACTTC. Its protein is CATSRDIQYF.

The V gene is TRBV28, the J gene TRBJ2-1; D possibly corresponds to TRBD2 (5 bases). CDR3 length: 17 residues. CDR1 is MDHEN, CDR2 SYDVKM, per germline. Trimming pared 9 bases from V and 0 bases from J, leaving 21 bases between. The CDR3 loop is CASSERVARFSYNEQFF. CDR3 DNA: TGTGCCAGTTCCGAGAGGGTAGCGAGATTCTCCTACAATGAGCAGTTCTTC.

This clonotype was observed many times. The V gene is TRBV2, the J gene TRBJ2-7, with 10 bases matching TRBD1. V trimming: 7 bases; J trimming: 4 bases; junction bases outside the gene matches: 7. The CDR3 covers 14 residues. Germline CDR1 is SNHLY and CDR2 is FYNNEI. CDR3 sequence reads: CASTLDRGTYEQYF. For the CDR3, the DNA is TGTGCCAGCACTTTGGACAGGGGGACGTACGAGCAGTACTTC.

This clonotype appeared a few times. As DNA, the CDR3 is TGTGCCAGCAGCTTAGGGGCCGATTATACCGGGGAGCTGTTTTTT. It specifies CASSLGADYTGELFF. V usage is TRBV7-2 and J usage is TRBJ2-2; D not resolved. Per germline, CDR1 SGHTA and CDR2 FQGNSA. The V end was cut by 1 base, the J end by 5 bases, with 11 bases between. The CDR3 loop spans 15 amino acids.

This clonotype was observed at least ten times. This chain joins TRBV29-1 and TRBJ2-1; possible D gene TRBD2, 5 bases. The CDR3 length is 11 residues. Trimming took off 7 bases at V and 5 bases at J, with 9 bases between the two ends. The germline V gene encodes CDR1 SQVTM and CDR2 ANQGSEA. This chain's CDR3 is CSARRDNEQFF. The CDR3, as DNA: TGCAGCGCTAGGCGGGACAATGAGCAGTTCTTC.

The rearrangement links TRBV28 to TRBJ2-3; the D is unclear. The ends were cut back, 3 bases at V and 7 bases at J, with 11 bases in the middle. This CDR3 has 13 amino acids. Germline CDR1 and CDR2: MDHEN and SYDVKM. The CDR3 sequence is CASSFRATHTQYF. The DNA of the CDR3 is TGTGCCAGCAGTTTTCGAGCAACACATACGCAGTATTTT.

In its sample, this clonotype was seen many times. The CDR3 DNA sequence: TGCGCCAGCAGGGGCGGACCTAGCACAGATACGCAGTATTTT. Translation gives CASRGGPSTDTQYF. The rearrangement links TRBV5-1 to TRBJ2-3; D call uncertain. Germline-derived CDR1 and CDR2 are SGHRS and YFSETQ. Trimming took 5 bases from V and 0 from J, leaving 10 bases between them. The CDR3 spans 14 residues.

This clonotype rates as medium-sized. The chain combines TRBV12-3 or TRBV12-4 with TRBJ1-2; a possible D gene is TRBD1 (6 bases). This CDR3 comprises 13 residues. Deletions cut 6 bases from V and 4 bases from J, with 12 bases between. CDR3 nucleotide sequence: TGTGCCAGCAGCTCAGGGGTGGTCTATGGCTACACCTTC. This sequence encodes CASSSGVVYGYTF.

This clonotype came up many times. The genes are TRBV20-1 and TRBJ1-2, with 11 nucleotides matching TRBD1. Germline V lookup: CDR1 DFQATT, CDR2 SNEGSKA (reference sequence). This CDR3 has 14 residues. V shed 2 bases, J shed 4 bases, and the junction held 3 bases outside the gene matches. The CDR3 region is CSARPGTGGYGYTF. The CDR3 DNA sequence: TGCAGTGCTAGACCCGGGACAGGGGGCTATGGCTACACCTTC.

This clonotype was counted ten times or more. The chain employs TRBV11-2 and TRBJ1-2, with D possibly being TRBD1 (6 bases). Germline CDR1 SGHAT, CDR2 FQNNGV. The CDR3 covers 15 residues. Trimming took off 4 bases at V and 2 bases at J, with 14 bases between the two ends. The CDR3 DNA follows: TGTGCCAGCAGCTGGAGCCGGGACAAGAACTATGGCTACACCTTC. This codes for CASSWSRDKNYGYTF.

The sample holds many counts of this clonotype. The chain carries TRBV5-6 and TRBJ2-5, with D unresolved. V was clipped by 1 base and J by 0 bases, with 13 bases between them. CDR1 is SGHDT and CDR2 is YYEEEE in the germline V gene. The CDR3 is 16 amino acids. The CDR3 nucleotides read TGTGCCAGCAGCTTGAGGCTTCAGCCGTACCAAGAGACCCAGTACTTC. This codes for CASSLRLQPYQETQYF.

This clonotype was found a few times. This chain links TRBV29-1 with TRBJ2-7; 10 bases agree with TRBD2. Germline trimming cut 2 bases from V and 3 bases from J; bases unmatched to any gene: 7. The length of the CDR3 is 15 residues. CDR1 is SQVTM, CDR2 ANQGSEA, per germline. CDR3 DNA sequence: TGCAGCGTTGAACTGGCTAGCGGGAGAATCTACGAGCAGTACTTC. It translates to CSVELASGRIYEQYF.

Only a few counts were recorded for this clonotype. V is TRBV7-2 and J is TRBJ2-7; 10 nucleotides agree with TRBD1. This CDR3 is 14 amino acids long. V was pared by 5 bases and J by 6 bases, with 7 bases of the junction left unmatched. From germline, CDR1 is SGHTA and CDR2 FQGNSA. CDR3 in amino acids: CASSRRDRGGEQYF. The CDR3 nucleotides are TGTGCCAGCAGCCGCCGGGACAGGGGAGGCGAGCAGTACTTC.

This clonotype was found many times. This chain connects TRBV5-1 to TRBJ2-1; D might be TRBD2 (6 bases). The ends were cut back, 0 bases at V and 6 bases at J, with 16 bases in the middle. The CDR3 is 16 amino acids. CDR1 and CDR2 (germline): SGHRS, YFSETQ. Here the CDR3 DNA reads TGCGCCAGCAGCTTGGCCGGGGGTAATCAGGGCAATGAGCAGTTCTTC. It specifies CASSLAGGNQGNEQFF.

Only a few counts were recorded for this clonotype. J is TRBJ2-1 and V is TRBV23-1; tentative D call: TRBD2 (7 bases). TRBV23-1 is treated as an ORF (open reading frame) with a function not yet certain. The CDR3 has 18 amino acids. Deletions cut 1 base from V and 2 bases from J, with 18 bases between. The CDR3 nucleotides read TGCGCCAGCAGTCAATACGGGAGGATAACAGGGCCCTACAATGAGCAGTTCTTC. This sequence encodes CASSQYGRITGPYNEQFF.

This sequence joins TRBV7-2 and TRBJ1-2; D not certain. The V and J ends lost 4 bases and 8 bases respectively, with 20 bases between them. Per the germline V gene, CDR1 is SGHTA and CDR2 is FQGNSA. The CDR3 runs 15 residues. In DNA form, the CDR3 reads TGTGCCAGCAGCTCCCCAGACCAGTATGCTGAGGGCTACACCTTC. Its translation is CASSSPDQYAEGYTF. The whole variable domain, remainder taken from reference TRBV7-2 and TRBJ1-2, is GAGVSQSPSNKVTEKGKDVELRCDPISGHTALYWYRQSLGQGLEFLIYFQGNSAPDKSGLPSDRFSAERTGGSVSTLTIQRTQQEDSAVYLCASSSPDQYAEGYTFGSGTRLTVV.

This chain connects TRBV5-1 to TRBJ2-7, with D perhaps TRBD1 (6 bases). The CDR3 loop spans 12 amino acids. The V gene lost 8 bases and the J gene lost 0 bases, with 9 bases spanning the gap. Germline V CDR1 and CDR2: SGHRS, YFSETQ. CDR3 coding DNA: TGCGCCAGTCGGGACACCTCCTACGAGCAGTACTTC. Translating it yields CASRDTSYEQYF. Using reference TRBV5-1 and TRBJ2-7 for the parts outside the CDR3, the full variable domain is KAGVTQTPRYLIKTRGQQVTLSCSPISGHRSVSWYQQTPGQGLQFLFEYFSETQRNKGNFPGRFSGRQFSNSRSEMNVSTLELGDSALYLCASRDTSYEQYFGPGTRLTVT.